This TCR beta chain was recovered during a study of blood T cells in healthy people across ages. Note on this clonotype: Its cognate antigen is unknown.

Together with a sample-barcoded 5' primer, a J-beta primer mix was included in a second PCR lasting about 7 to 12 cycles. TCRdb reprocessed the 5' RACE reads via MiXCR and lists one record per CDR3 protein. The profile shows some 1 million distinct CDR3 sequences, 35% to 50% of them singletons. The V gene lost 0 bases and the J gene lost 2 bases, with 9 bases spanning the gap. The CDR3 loop spans 14 amino acids. Germline-derived CDR1 and CDR2 are SGDLS and YYNGEE. Study-wide points: Since the PBMCs were unsorted, naive and antigen-experienced cells could not be conclusively compared.

The clonotype originates from a woman in her sixties in good health. The sequencing input was blood. This chain links TRBV9 with TRBJ2-7; D gene unclear. CDR3 nucleotide sequence: TGTGCCAGCAGCGTAGCGCAGATGGCCTACGAGCAGTACTTC. As protein: CASSVAQMAYEQYF.